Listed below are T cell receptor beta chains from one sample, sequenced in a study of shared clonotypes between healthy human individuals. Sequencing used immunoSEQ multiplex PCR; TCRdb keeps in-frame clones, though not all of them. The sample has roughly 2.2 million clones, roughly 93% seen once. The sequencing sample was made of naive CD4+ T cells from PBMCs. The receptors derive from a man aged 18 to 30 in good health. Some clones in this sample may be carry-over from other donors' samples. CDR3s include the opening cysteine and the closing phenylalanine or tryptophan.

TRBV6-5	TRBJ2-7	CASRPKIGSGYEQYF
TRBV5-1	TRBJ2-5	CASSLGASQETQYF
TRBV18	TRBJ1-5	CASSEGTGSQPQHF
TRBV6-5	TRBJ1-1	CASSYRQHTEAFF
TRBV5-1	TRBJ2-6	CASSLRGRQGPYSGANVLTF
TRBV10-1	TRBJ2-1	CASATGTSGRSEQFF
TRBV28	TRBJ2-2	CASMGDTGELFF
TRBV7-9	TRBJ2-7	CASSLVSTGGEQYF
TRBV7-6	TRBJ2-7	CASSLILAGGEQYF
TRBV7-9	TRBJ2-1	CASSLGLAVYNEQFF
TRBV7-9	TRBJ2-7	CASSLALRTQDYEQYF